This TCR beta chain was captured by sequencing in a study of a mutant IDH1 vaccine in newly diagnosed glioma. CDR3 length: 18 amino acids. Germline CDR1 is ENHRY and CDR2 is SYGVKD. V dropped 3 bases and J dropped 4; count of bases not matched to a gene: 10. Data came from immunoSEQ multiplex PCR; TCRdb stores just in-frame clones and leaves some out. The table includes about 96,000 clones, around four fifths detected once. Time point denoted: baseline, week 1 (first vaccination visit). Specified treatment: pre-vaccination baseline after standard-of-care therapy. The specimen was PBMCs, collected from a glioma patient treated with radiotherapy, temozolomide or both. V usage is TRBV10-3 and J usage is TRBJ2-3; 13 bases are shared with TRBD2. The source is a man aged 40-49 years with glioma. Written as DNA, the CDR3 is TGTGCCATCAGTGATTTACTAGCGGGGGGGCTCCTCGCAGATACGCAGTATTTT. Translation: CAISDLLAGGLLADTQYF.